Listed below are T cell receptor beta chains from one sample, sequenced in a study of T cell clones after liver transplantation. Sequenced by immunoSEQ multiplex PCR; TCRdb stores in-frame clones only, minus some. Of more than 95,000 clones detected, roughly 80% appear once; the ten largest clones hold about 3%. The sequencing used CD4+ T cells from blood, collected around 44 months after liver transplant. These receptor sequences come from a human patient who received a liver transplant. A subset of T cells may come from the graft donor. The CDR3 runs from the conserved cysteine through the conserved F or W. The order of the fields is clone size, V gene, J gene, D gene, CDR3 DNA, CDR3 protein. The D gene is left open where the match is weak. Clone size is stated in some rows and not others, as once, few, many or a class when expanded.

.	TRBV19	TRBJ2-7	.	TGTGCCACAAGACAGGACACCTACGAGCAGTACTTC	CATRQDTYEQYF
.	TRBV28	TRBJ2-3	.	TGTGCCAGCAGTCTTAGGATAGGTACGCAGTATTTT	CASSLRIGTQYF
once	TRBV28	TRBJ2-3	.	TGTGCCAGCAGTTTGTACAGGGCTGGGGCATTTGGGACAGATACGCAGTATTTT	CASSLYRAGAFGTDTQYF
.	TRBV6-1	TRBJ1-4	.	TGTGCCAGCAGTGAAGTCCTCTCGGAAAAACTGTTTTTT	CASSEVLSEKLFF
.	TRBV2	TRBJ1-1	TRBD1	TGTGCCACCGTCGGACAGGGGGCTGGGAACACTGAAGCTTTCTTT	CATVGQGAGNTEAFF
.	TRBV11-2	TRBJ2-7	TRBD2	TGTGCCAGCAGGTCCCGGACTAGCGGGAACTCCTACGAGCAGTACTTC	CASRSRTSGNSYEQYF
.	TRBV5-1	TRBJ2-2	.	TGCGCCAGCAGGCCTCAGGTTACCGGGGAGCTGTTTTTT	CASRPQVTGELFF
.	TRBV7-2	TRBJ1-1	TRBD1	TGTGCCAGCAGCCAAGAACAGGGGGCTTCCACTGAAGCTTTCTTT	CASSQEQGASTEAFF
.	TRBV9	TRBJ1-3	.	TGTGCCAGCAGCGGCCGCGTGGGGGGCTCTGGAAACACCATATATTTT	CASSGRVGGSGNTIYF
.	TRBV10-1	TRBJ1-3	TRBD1	TGCGCCAGCAGTGAGGGACAGGGGACTGGAAACACCATATATTTT	CASSEGQGTGNTIYF
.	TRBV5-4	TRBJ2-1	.	TGTGCCAGCAGCTTGAGGCTGTCCGGAGGAGAGCAGTTCTTC	CASSLRLSGGEQFF
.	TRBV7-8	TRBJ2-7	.	TGTGCCAGCAGCTCTGGACAGTCCTCAATCTACGAGCAGTACTTC	CASSSGQSSIYEQYF
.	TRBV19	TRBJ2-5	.	TGTGCCAGTAGTATAGTGGCTAGCGAGTTTGAGACCCAGTACTTC	CASSIVASEFETQYF
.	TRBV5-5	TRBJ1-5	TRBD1	TGTGCCAGCAGCTCAGACAGGGATCGTGGTCAGCCCCAGCATTTT	CASSSDRDRGQPQHF
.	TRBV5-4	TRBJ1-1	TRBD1	TGTGCCAGCAGCCTGGGACAGTACACTGAAGCTTTCTTT	CASSLGQYTEAFF
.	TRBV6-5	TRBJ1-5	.	TGTGCCAGCAGTTTCGGAGACAATCGCCAGCCCCAGCATTTT	CASSFGDNRQPQHF
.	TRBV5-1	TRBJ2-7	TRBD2	TGCGCCAGCAGCTTGACTAGCGGGTATGTTAACGAGCAGTACTTC	CASSLTSGYVNEQYF
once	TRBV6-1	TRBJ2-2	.	TGTGCCAGCAGTGAAGAAGTAGGAGGGGCGGGAAAAACCGGGGAGCTGTTTTTT	CASSEEVGGAGKTGELFF
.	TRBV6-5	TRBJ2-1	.	TGTGCCAGCAGACCGCTGGGACTTGACGTTGAGCAGTTCTTC	CASRPLGLDVEQFF
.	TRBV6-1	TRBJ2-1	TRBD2	TGTGCCAGCAGTGGACTAGCGGGGGCGGGTGAGCAGTTCTTC	CASSGLAGAGEQFF
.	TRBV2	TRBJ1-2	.	TGTGCCAGCATCCAGCAGGGGAACTATGGCTACACCTTC	CASIQQGNYGYTF
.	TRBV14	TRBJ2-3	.	TGTGCCAGCAGCCAGGCGTGGGCAAGAGAGGACGGCCGGACAGATACGCAGTATTTT	CASSQAWAREDGRTDTQYF
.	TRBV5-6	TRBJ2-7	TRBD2	TGTGCCAGCACCCCCTCGAGCGGGAGGGTTTCCTACGAGCAGTACTTC	CASTPSSGRVSYEQYF
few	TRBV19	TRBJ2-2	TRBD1	TGTGCCAGTAGTAAGGGGGCAGCCACCGGGGAGCTGTTTTTT	CASSKGAATGELFF
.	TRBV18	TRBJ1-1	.	TGTGCCAGCTCACCGGGGTTGAGTACTGAAGCTTTCTTT	CASSPGLSTEAFF
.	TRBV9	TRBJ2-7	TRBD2	TGTGCCAGCAGCGTAGCTGGGACTAGCAGTTACGAGCAGTACTTC	CASSVAGTSSYEQYF
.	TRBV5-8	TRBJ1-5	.	TGTGCCAGCAGCTTGGGGATTGGCAATCAGCCCCAGCATTTT	CASSLGIGNQPQHF
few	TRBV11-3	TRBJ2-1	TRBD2	TGTGCCAGCAGCTTAGTGGGGACTAGCGCATACAATGAGCAGTTCTTC	CASSLVGTSAYNEQFF
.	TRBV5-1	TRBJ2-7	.	TGCGCCAGCAGTCCGGCAGGGAACTACTACGAGCAGTACTTC	CASSPAGNYYEQYF
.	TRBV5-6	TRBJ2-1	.	TGTGCCAGCGGGCGGGGCGCCGGTTACAATGAGCAGTTCTTC	CASGRGAGYNEQFF
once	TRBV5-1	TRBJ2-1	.	TGCGCCAGCACCCCCGGCAAGGCTTACGAGCAGTTCTTC	CASTPGKAYEQFF
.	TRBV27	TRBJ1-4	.	TGTGCCAGCAGTCCTGGCGGGTATACAACTAATGAAAAACTGTTTTTT	CASSPGGYTTNEKLFF
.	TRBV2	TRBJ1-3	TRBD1	TGTGCCAGCAGCCCGGGACAGGGGAAAATGAACTCTGGAAACACCATATATTTT	CASSPGQGKMNSGNTIYF
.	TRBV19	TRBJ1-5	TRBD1	TGTGCCACCCAGTGGGGACAGGTTAGCAATCAGCCCCAGCATTTT	CATQWGQVSNQPQHF
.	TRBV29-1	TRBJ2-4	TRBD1	TGCAGCGCCAGAATCACAGGGGGACACATTCAGTACTTC	CSARITGGHIQYF
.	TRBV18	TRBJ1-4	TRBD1	TGTGCCAGCTCACCAACGGGACAGGGGAAAGAAAAACTGTTTTTT	CASSPTGQGKEKLFF
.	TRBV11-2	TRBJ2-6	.	TGTGCCAGCAGCTTAGATCCTGGGGCCAACGTCCTGACTTTC	CASSLDPGANVLTF
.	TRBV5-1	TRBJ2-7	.	TGCGCCAGCAGCTTGGCGGGCCGAGGGTCCGAGCAGTACTTC	CASSLAGRGSEQYF
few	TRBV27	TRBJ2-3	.	TGTGCCAGCAGTTTGTATTATCCCCCCACAGATACGCAGTATTTT	CASSLYYPPTDTQYF
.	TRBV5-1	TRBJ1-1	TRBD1	TGCGCCAGCAGCTTACCGGACAGGACCTTCATGAACACTGAAGCTTTCTTT	CASSLPDRTFMNTEAFF
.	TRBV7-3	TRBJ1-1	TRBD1	TGTGCCAGCAGCCAGGGGGCGAACACTGAAGCTTTCTTT	CASSQGANTEAFF
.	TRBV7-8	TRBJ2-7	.	TGTGCCAGCAGCTCCTCTACAGTAACCTACGAGCAGTACTTC	CASSSSTVTYEQYF
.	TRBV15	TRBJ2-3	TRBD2	TGTGCCACCAGCAGGGGGGGGACTAGTCAAGATACGCAGTATTTT	CATSRGGTSQDTQYF
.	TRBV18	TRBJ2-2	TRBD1	TGTGCCAGCTCCCCTAGGGACAGGGGGCCTGACGGGGAGCTGTTTTTT	CASSPRDRGPDGELFF
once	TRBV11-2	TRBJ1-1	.	TGTGCCAGCAGCTTCAGTGGAAAAGCTTTCTTT	CASSFSGKAFF
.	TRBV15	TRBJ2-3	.	TGTGCCACCAGCAGAGATAAAGGGATTGTTGGAAATACGCAGTATTTT	CATSRDKGIVGNTQYF